The 26 T cell receptor beta chains below come from one sample, sequenced in a study of CD8+CD57+ T cells in acquired aplastic anemia. TCR beta VDJ and CDR3 profiling used genomic DNA as template. TCRdb used MiXCR to reprocess the reads, holding one entry per CDR3 protein. Seen here are 250,000 to 300,000 distinct CDR3 sequences, approximately 58% observed once, and the top ten hold 1.3%. Sequencing was done on patients that had shown CD8+CD57+ cell expansion by flow cytometry. Sequencing was done on a sample of sorted CD4+, CD8+, or CD8+CD57+ T cells (not recorded which) from PBMCs. These receptors were taken from a human donor with aplastic anemia.

As for this clonotype: The conserved closing phenylalanine or tryptophan is absent in this CDR3, likely reflecting a read error. The DNA is omitted, as the CDR3 cannot be located on it reliably, and the CDR3 follows TCRdb's listing. The rearrangement links TRBV7-2 to TRBJ2-7; the table assigns TRBD2, which was not confirmed against the DNA. Germline-derived CDR1 and CDR2 are SGHTA and FQGNSA. Both ends counted, the CDR3 spans 15 residues. Here the CDR3 reads CASSLAGPARTSALS.

The chain recombines TRBV7-2 with TRBJ1-4, with 9 positions matching TRBD1. The germline V gene has CDR1 SGHTA and CDR2 FQGNSA. V shed 5 bases, J shed 8 bases, and the junction held 9 bases outside the gene matches. This CDR3 contains 15 residues. The CDR3 reads CASSNPGQGREKLFF. In DNA, the CDR3 is TGTGCCAGCAGCAATCCGGGACAGGGACGAGAAAAACTGTTTTTT.

The sample holds many counts of this clonotype. The chain is built from TRBV20-1 and TRBJ2-6; no reliable D call. This CDR3 region has 16 residues. Per the germline V gene, CDR1 is DFQATT and CDR2 is SNEGSKA (reference sequence). Trimming pared 0 bases from V and 0 bases from J, leaving 9 bases between. In DNA, the CDR3 is TGCAGTGCTAGAGACACCCTTAACTCTGGGGCCAACGTCCTGACTTTC. The encoded protein is CSARDTLNSGANVLTF.

J is TRBJ2-7 and V is TRBV20-1; 9 nucleotides agree with TRBD1. From germline, CDR1 is DFQATT and CDR2 SNEGSKA (reference sequence). The CDR3 extends over 15 amino acids. The junction had 13 bases not matched to a gene; V was cut back by 5 bases and J by 5 bases. The CDR3 spells CSASSDRGSGHEQYF. In DNA, the CDR3 is TGCAGTGCTTCGTCAGACAGGGGGTCGGGCCACGAGCAGTACTTC.

This clonotype has at least ten counts. This sequence joins TRBV25-1 and TRBJ1-4; 7 bases are shared with TRBD1. The CDR3 covers 16 residues. J gave up 6 bases and V 4 bases, and 11 bases lay outside the gene matches. Per germline, CDR1 MGHDK and CDR2 SYGVNS. The CDR3: CASSVFEGAGDEKLFF. The CDR3 nucleotides are TGTGCCAGCAGTGTGTTCGAGGGGGCAGGTGATGAAAAACTGTTTTTT.

In the case of this clonotype: The junction does not match germline at one end; this may be a read error. The J gene is TRBJ2-1, the V gene TRBV29-1; 7 positions match TRBD2. The CDR3 spans 13 residues. CDR1 is SQVTM and CDR2 is ANQGSEA in the germline V gene. CDR3 bases: TGCAGCGCTGAAGACCCAGCGGGGTATGAGCAGTTCTTC. Translated: CSAEDPAGYEQFF.

The chain couples TRBV29-1 to TRBJ1-1; 7 bases line up with TRBD1. This CDR3 comprises 13 residues. With V trimmed by 7 bases and J by 6 bases, 11 bases remained unmatched. Germline assignment: CDR1 SQVTM and CDR2 ANQGSEA. The CDR3 protein is CSAGRGRTAEAFF. CDR3 coding DNA: TGCAGCGCTGGGAGGGGGCGAACGGCTGAAGCTTTCTTT.

The chain couples TRBV7-3 to TRBJ2-7; D is undetermined. CDR1 and CDR2 from the germline V gene are SGHTA and FQGTGA. The CDR3 spans 13 residues. The V gene lost 2 bases and the J gene lost 7 bases, with 12 bases spanning the gap. CDR3 sequence (DNA): TGTGCCAGCAGCTTATTCGCCCTCGGGGAGCAGTACTTC. Translating it yields CASSLFALGEQYF.

A few counts support this clonotype. The chain has TRBV7-8 and TRBJ2-7; D is uncertain. V was clipped by 5 bases and J by 11 bases, with 13 bases between them. The CDR3 is 11 amino acids. The germline V gene has CDR1 SGHVS and CDR2 FQNEAQ. Here the CDR3 DNA reads TGTGCCAGCAGCAACCTCCAAGAAGAGTACTTC. It is translated as CASSNLQEEYF.

Comments on this clonotype: This sequence may be a read error, since a much larger clone differs from it by one base. This rearrangement joins TRBV3-1 to TRBJ2-2, with TRBD2 matching over 7 bases. CDR1 is LGHDT and CDR2 is YNNKEL in the germline V gene (reference sequence). Trimming took 4 bases from V and 2 from J; bases not matched to a gene: 10. CDR3 length equals 17 residues. The CDR3 bases are TGTGCCAGCAGCCGGGGAGGGGCAGTGGTAAACACCGGGGAGCTGTTTTTT. Translating gives CASSRGGAVVNTGELFF.

This clonotype was detected ten times or more. The chain joins TRBV20-1 to TRBJ1-1; 8 bases are shared with TRBD1. This CDR3 spans 15 amino acids. Germline V CDR1 and CDR2: DFQATT, SNEGSKA (reference sequence). V lost 0 bases and J lost 2; bases outside the gene matches: 5. In DNA, the CDR3 is TGCAGTGCTAGAGATTTCGGACAGGGAAACACTGAAGCTTTCTTT. It yields the protein CSARDFGQGNTEAFF.

V gene TRBV3-1 combines with J gene TRBJ1-5; 7 bases match TRBD1. From germline, CDR1 is LGHDT and CDR2 YNNKEL (reference sequence). J gave up 4 bases and V 0 bases, and 6 bases lay outside the gene matches. The CDR3 has 16 residues. Here the CDR3 reads CASSQDPGGANQPQHF. The CDR3 DNA follows: TGTGCCAGCAGCCAAGATCCAGGGGGGGCGAATCAGCCCCAGCATTTT.

This clonotype was detected ten times or more. V is TRBV29-1 and J is TRBJ2-7; the match to TRBD2 covers 9 bases. V shed 6 bases, J shed 8 bases, and the junction held 11 bases outside the gene matches. Germline V gene sequence: CDR1 SQVTM, CDR2 ANQGSEA. The CDR3 extends over 13 amino acids. The CDR3 region is CSVRTTSGEKQYF. The CDR3 region has the DNA TGCAGCGTCCGTACGACTAGCGGAGAAAAGCAGTACTTC.

This clonotype was seen just once. The CDR3 does not end in the conserved phenylalanine or tryptophan, so this is likely a read error. V usage is TRBV19 and J usage is TRBJ2-7, with 9 bases lining up with TRBD2. With 3 bases clipped from V and 1 base from J, the junction kept 1 base outside the gene matches. CDR1 is LNHDA, CDR2 SQIVND, per germline (reference sequence). The CDR3 length is 14 residues. This chain's CDR3 is CASSMLAGSYEQYL. In DNA, the CDR3 is TGTGCCAGTAGTATGCTAGCGGGGTCCTACGAGCAGTACCTC.

The chain couples TRBV5-1 to TRBJ2-7; 10 positions agree with TRBD2. The CDR3 is 17 residues long. The V gene's germline CDR1 is SGHRS and CDR2 YFSETQ. V was pared by 4 bases and J by 7 bases, with 17 bases of the junction left unmatched. The CDR3 nucleotides read TGCGCCAGCAGCAGGACTAGCGGAACACAAGGGTCGGGGGAGCAGTACTTC. It translates to CASSRTSGTQGSGEQYF.

The chain has TRBV29-1 and TRBJ2-2; possibly TRBD2 for D (7 bases). V dropped 6 bases and J dropped 3 bases, with 14 bases sitting between them. In germline, CDR1 is SQVTM, CDR2 ANQGSEA. The CDR3 has 14 amino acids. CDR3 sequence reads: CSVGGAPYTGELFF. The CDR3 bases are TGCAGCGTGGGGGGGGCGCCTTACACCGGGGAGCTGTTTTTT.

This clonotype has ten or more counts. This chain links TRBV5-1 with TRBJ2-2, with 7 nucleotides matching TRBD1. CDR1 and CDR2 from the germline V gene are SGHRS and YFSETQ. The CDR3 totals 17 residues. The junction had 11 bases not matched to a gene; V was cut back by 2 bases and J by 4 bases. CDR3 region: CASSLTGVGTVTGELFF. DNA of the CDR3: TGCGCCAGCAGCTTAACAGGGGTGGGAACCGTCACCGGGGAGCTGTTTTTT.

The chain joins TRBV5-1 to TRBJ1-2; 8 bases map to TRBD1. Germline CDR1 and CDR2: SGHRS and YFSETQ. CDR3 size: 14 residues. With V trimmed by 5 bases and J by 6 bases, 9 bases remained unmatched. CDR3: CASRRTGKSDGYTF. The CDR3 DNA reads TGCGCCAGCAGGCGGACAGGGAAAAGCGATGGCTACACCTTC.

This clonotype was recorded a few times. The DNA for the CDR3 is TGCGCCAGCACAATGGGACTAGCGAACACCGGGGAGCTGTTTTTT. As protein: CASTMGLANTGELFF. The chain has TRBV10-2 and TRBJ2-2; 8 positions agree with TRBD2. CDR1 is WSHSY, CDR2 SAAADI, per germline. V lost 7 bases to trimming and J lost 0 bases; unmatched junction nucleotides: 4. This CDR3 region has 15 residues.

This chain uses TRBV9 with TRBJ1-1; D ambiguous. V was clipped by 4 bases and J by 2 bases, with 12 bases between them. The CDR3 has 14 residues. Germline-derived CDR1 and CDR2 are SGDLS and YYNGEE. CDR3: CASSNLPTNTEAFF. The CDR3 region has the DNA TGTGCCAGCAGCAATCTTCCTACTAACACTGAAGCTTTCTTT.

This clonotype was picked up a small number of times. This chain uses TRBV19 with TRBJ2-3, with D unresolved. Deletions cut 4 bases from V and 1 base from J, with 6 bases between. CDR3 size: 13 residues. The germline V gene has CDR1 LNHDA and CDR2 SQIVND (reference sequence). CDR3 in DNA: TGTGCCAGTAGTACGACACGCACAGATACGCAGTATTTT. Translated: CASSTTRTDTQYF.

The chain carries TRBV12-3 or TRBV12-4 and TRBJ2-5, with a weak D call TRBD2 (5 bases). Trimming took off 5 bases at V and 1 base at J, with 14 bases between the two ends. This CDR3 contains 15 residues. Written as DNA, the CDR3 is TGTGCCAGCAGTGATTCTCCGGGGAGCCAAGAGACCCAGTACTTC. Its protein is CASSDSPGSQETQYF.

The chain employs TRBV24-1 and TRBJ2-2, with a possible D match to TRBD2 (5 bases). Trimming took off 3 bases at V and 3 bases at J, with 16 bases between the two ends. The CDR3 totals 17 residues. CDR1 and CDR2 (germline): KGHDR, SFDVKD. The CDR3 nucleotides read TGTGCCACCAGTGATCCCCTCGATGGAGCGGACACCGGGGAGCTGTTTTTT. This sequence encodes CATSDPLDGADTGELFF.

The CDR3 region is CAISPGTGSYEQYF. The CDR3 DNA sequence: TGTGCCATCAGTCCCGGGACAGGGTCCTACGAGCAGTACTTC. The chain carries TRBV10-3 and TRBJ2-7; 9 nucleotides agree with TRBD1. The V gene's germline CDR1 is ENHRY and CDR2 SYGVKD. V lost 5 bases, J lost 1 base, and 3 bases stayed unmatched. The CDR3 totals 14 residues.

This chain links TRBV10-3 with TRBJ2-7; 8 bases line up with TRBD1. V lost 2 bases and J lost 1; bases outside the gene matches: 4. This CDR3 has 15 residues. The germline gives CDR1 ENHRY, CDR2 SYGVKD. The CDR3 DNA sequence: TGTGCCATCAGTGAGGGACAGGGTCCGTCCTACGAGCAGTACTTC. It is translated as CAISEGQGPSYEQYF.

The chain carries TRBV10-3 and TRBJ2-7, with 7 nucleotides matching TRBD2. The V gene end was trimmed by 2 bases and the J gene end by 3 bases; junction bases not matched to a gene: 13. The germline gives CDR1 ENHRY, CDR2 SYGVKD. The CDR3 is 17 residues long. CDR3 protein: CAISEGGSGERGYEQYV. The CDR3 DNA reads TGTGCCATCAGTGAGGGCGGCAGCGGGGAACGGGGCTACGAGCAGTACGTC.